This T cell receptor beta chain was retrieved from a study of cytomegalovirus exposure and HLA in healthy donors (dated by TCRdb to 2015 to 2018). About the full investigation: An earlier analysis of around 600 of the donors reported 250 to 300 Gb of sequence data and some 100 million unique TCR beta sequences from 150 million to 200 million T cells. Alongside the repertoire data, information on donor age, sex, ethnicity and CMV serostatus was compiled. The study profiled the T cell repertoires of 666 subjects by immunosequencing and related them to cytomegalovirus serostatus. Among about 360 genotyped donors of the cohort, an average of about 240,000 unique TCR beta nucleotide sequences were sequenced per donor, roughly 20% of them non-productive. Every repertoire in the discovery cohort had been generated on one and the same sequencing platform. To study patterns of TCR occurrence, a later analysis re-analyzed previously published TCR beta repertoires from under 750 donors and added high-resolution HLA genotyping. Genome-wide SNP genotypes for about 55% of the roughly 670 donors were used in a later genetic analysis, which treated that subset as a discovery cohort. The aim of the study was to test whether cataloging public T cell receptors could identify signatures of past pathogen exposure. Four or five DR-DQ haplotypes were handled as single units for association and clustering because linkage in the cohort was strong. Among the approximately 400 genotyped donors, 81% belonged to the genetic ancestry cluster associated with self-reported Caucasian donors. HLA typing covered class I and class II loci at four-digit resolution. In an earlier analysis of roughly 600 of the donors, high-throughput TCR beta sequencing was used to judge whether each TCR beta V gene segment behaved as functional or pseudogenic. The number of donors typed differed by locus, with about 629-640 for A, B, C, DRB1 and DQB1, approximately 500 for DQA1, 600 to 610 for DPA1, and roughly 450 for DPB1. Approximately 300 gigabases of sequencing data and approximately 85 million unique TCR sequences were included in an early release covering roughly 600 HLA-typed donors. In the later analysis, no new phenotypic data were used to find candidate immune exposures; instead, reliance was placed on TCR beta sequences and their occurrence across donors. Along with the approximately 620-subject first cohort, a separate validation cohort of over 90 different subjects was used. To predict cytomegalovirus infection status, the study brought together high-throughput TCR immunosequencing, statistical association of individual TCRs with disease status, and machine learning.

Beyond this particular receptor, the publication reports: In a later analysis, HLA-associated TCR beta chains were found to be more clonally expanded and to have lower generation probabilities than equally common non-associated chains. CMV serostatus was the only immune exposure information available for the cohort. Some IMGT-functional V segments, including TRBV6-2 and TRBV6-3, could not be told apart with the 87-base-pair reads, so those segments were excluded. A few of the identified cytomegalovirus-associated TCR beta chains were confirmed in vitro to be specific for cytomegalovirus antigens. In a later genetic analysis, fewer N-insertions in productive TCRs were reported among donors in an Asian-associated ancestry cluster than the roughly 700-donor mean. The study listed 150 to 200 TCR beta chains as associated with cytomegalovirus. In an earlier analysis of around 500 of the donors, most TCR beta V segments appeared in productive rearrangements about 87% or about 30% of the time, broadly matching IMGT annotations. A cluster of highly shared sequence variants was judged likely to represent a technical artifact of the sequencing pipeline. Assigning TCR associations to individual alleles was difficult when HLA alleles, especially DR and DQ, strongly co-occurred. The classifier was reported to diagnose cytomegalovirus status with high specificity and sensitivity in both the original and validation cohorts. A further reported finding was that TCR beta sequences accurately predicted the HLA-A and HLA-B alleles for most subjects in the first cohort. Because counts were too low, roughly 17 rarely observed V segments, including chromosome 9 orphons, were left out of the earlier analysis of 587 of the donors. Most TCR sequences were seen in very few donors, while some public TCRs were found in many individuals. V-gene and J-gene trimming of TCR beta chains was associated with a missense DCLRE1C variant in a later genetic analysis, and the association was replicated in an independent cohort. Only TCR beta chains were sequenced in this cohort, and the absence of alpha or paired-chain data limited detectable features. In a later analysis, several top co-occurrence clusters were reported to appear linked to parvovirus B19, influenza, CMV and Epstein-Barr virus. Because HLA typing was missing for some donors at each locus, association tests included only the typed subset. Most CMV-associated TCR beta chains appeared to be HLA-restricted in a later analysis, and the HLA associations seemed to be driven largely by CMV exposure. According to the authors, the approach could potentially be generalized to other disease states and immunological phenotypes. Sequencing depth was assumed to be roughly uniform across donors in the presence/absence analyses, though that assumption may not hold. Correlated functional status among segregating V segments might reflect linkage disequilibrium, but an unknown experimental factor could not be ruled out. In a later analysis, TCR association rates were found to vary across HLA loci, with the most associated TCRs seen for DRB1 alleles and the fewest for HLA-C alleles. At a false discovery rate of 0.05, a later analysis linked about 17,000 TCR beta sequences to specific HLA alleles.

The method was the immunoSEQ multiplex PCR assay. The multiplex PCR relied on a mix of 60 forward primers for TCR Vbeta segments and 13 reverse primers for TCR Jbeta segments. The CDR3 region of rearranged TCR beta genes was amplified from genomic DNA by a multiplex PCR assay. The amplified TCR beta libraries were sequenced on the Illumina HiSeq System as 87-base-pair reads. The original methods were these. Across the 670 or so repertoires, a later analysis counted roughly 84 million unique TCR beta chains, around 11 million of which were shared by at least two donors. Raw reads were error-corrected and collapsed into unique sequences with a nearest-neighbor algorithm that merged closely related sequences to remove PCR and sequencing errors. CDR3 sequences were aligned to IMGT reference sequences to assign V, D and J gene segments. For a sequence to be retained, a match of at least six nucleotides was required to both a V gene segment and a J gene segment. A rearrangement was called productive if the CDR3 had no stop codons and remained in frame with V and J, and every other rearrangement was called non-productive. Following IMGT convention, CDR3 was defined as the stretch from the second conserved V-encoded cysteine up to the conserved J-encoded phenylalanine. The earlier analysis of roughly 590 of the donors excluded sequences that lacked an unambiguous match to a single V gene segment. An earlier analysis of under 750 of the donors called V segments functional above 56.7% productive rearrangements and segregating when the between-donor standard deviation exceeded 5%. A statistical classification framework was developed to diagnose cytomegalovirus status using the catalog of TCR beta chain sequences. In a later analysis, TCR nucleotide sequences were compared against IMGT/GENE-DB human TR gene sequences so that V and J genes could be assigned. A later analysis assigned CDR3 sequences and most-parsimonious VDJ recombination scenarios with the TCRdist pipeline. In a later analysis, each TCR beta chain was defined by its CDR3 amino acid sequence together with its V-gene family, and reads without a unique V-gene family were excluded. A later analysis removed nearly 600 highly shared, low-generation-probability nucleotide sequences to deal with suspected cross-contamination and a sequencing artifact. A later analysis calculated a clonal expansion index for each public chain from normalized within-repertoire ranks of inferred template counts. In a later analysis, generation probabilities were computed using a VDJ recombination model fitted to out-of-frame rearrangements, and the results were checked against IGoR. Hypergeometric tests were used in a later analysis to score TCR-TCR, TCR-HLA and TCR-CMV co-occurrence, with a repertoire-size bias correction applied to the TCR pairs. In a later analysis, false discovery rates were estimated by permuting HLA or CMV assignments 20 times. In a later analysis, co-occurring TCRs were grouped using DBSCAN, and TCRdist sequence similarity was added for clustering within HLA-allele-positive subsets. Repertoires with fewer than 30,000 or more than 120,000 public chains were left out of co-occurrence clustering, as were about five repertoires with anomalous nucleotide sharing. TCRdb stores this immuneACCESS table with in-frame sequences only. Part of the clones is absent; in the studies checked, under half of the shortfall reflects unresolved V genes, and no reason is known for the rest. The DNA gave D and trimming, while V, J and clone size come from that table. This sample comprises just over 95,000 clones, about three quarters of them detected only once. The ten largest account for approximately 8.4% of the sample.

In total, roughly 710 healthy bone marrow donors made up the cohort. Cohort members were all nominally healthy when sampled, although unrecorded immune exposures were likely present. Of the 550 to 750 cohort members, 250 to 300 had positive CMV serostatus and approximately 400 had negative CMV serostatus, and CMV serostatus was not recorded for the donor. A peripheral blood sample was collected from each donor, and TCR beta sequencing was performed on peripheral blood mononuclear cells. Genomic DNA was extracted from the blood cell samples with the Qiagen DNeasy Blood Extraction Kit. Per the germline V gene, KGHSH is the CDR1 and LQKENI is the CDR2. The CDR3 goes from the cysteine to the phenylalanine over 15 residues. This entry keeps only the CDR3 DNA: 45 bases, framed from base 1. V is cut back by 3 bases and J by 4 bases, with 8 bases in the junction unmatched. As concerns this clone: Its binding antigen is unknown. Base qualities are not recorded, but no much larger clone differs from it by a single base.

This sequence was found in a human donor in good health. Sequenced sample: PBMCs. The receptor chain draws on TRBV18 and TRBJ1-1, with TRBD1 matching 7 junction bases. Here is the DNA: TGTGCCAGCTCACCTGGGACAGCCGGGCTCACTGAAGCTTTCTTT. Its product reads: CASSPGTAGLTEAFF.